The present entry profiles one T cell receptor (beta chain) with its context. Treatment: some 20 received Ad26.COV2.S at low or high dose, single or two shots; several received placebo; per-sample allocation not given. The investigators took samples on day 63 after the first vaccine or placebo injection. V lost 5 bases and J lost 7, with 8 bases in between. Germline CDR1 is LNHDA and CDR2 is SQIVND (reference sequence). The CDR3 totals 11 residues. TCRdb's copy holds only in-frame clones and misses some; the assay was immunoSEQ multiplex PCR. The sample lists 320,000 or so clones, roughly nine tenths occurring once. This sample was taken from a study of Ad26.COV2.S vaccination and SARS-CoV-2 variants.

The chain recombines TRBV19 with TRBJ1-1; TRBD1 is a possible D gene (6 bases). This clonotype originated in a person between 18 and 59 years old who received the Ad26.COV2.S COVID-19 vaccine or a placebo. The sequenced sample was peripheral blood, obtained in a trial of Ad26.COV2.S vaccine versus placebo. The CDR3 region has the DNA TGTGCCAGTAGTTTGGACAGTGAAGCTTTCTTT. Residues: CASSLDSEAFF.